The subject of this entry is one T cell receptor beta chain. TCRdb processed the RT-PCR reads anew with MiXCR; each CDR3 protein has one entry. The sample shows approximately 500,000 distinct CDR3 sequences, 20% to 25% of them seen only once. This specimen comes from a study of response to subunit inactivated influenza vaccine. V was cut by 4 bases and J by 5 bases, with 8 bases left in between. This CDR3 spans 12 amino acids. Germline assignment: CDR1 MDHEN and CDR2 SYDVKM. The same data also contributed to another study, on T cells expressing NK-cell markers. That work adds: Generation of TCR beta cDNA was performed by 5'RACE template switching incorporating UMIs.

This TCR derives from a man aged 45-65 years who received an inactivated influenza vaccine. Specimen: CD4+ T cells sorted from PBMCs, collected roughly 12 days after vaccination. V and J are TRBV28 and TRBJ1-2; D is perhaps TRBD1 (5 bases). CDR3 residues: CASSSGTYGYTF. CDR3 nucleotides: TGTGCCAGCAGTTCCGGGACGTATGGCTACACCTTC.